This TCR beta chain emerged from a study of PD-L1 blockade in urothelial cancer. Overall study: Twenty-five of 29 patients were men who had bladder-origin urothelial cancer. Timepoints chosen for blood analysis were 3 weeks (second dose) and 6 weeks after treatment start. Counts from blood samples showed a median of about 140,000 T cells.

Time point specified: pretreatment peripheral blood. Patients' cancers were locally advanced or metastatic urothelial carcinomas. Sequenced by immunoSEQ multiplex PCR; TCRdb stores in-frame clones only, minus some. The sample records 130,000 or so clones, roughly 80% being singletons. From germline, CDR1 is LNHDA and CDR2 SQIVND (reference sequence). The ends lost 10 bases at V and 2 bases at J; junction bases unmatched: 4. The CDR3 extends over 12 amino acids. The genes are TRBV19 and TRBJ1-2, with 7 bases identical to TRBD1. The source is a middle-aged man with urothelial cancer. This material consisted of PBMCs, taken around atezolizumab (anti-PD-L1) treatment. CDR3 in DNA: TGTGCCACCGCGGACAGGAACTATGGCTACACCTTC. Translation: CATADRNYGYTF.